The present entry profiles one T cell receptor (beta chain) with its context. The primer mix had 60 Vbeta and 13 Jbeta primers. Data came from immunoSEQ multiplex PCR; TCRdb stores just in-frame clones and leaves some out. The sample includes 120,000 or so clones, 72% of them seen just once. These data come from a study of cytomegalovirus exposure and HLA in healthy donors. Sequencing used PBMCs. This clonotype originated in a young man in good health and CMV-seronegative.

CDR3 amino acids: CASSPYRDGETQYF. CDR3 nucleotides: TGTGCCAGCAGTCCTTACAGGGATGGGGAGACCCAGTACTTC. This chain connects TRBV5-4 to TRBJ2-5; D is possibly TRBD1 (6 bases). V lost 5 bases to trimming and J lost 5 bases, with 16 bases between them. This CDR3 has 14 amino acids. Germline CDR1 and CDR2: SGHNT and YYREEE (reference sequence).